The text below deals with one T cell receptor beta chain. Only one count was recorded for this clone. Its antigen is currently not known. Base qualities are not recorded, but no much larger clone differs from it by a single base. This record belongs to a study of shared clonotypes between healthy human individuals (dated by TCRdb to 2019 to 2021). For context, the study as a whole: The cohort included three men and a couple of women between 18 and 49 years of age. For each donor, three plates each were used for CD4 naive and CD4 memory, two plates were used for CD8 naive, and one plate was used for CD8 memory. To estimate repertoire size and how much clonotype sharing occurs between individuals, the study deeply sequenced the blood TCR repertoires of five healthy adults. Libraries were prepared and TCR repertoires were sequenced by different laboratories using diverse techniques, in order to increase sequencing depth and limit assay-specific biases. Per donor, leukapheresis produced somewhere between about 0.85 and 10 billion PBMCs.

General study outcomes and caveats: Even with the large sequencing depth, rarefaction of the sorted-subset datasets indicated that sequencing was incomplete. The small number of donors limited the genetic and exposure-history diversity represented. When several donors were compared, the shared fraction of clonotypes was about 5.2% for naive CD4, 3.5% to 4% for naive CD8, 2.3% for memory CD4, and 0.4% for memory CD8. Naive subsets generally had larger estimated clonotype richness than memory subsets did. Sampling was restricted to blood, and TCR repertoires in tissue are likely to differ from TCR repertoires in blood. Compared with non-shared clonotypes, the clonotypes found in all four sorted-subset donors had higher generation probabilities. Pairwise subsampling indicated that sequencing depth was expected to affect the degree of clonotype sharing among donors.

Healthy HIV-negative adults with no recently reported acute infections or vaccinations were included as donors. All donors were Caucasian adults living in Nashville, Tennessee, USA. Magnetic negative selection was used to enrich CD4+ T cells, after which naive cells were positively selected on CD45RA and the negative fraction became the memory subset. Blood was obtained by leukapheresis, after which PBMCs were separated by Ficoll-Histopaque density gradient centrifugation and cryopreserved in liquid nitrogen vapor phase. Analytical flow cytometry was used to check the purity and quantity of each magnetically sorted T cell population. Each sorted fraction had its genomic DNA isolated and then quantified by UV absorbance on a Nanodrop 2000c. In the germline V gene, CDR1 corresponds to MNHNS and CDR2 to SASEGT. The CDR3 spans 11 residues, from the cysteine through the phenylalanine. The retained sequence is limited to the CDR3, 33 bases, with the frame set at the first base. V is cut by 7 bases and J by 3 bases, and the space between the germline ends is 4 bases.

TCR CDR3 regions were amplified from genomic DNA by multiplex PCR using the deep immunoSEQ assay. For each cell subset, the extracted genomic DNA was distributed evenly across all wells of several immunoSEQ 96-well plates, and each plate served as one replicate. For sorted subsets, each replicate PCR was loaded with roughly 200 ng genomic DNA, equivalent to 25,000 to 35,000 T cell genomes. Purified libraries were quantified with a Qubit 3.0 fluorometer, sized on a Bioanalyzer 2100, and re-quantified with the KAPA Library Quantification kit. Every immunoSEQ 96-well plate was sequenced on a separate single-read 150-cycle Illumina NextSeq 550 flow cell. Per the authors' processing: The immunoSEQ output contained only junctional sequences without quality scores, so filtering could not match that applied to full-length reads. To assign V/J genes and CDR3, sequences were annotated against IMGT germline references using PyIR, a Python wrapper for IgBLAST v1.9. Reads with weak V/J assignments (E-value above 1e-6), missing CDR3, stop codons, out-of-frame junctions, or ambiguous translated residues were removed. V3J clonotypes were defined as sequences sharing an identical inferred V gene, J gene, and CDR3 amino acid sequence. The percentage overlap between two repertoires was calculated by dividing the number of shared unique clonotypes by the size of the smaller repertoire. Repertoire richness was assessed with RTK rarefaction, the Chao1 estimator, and Recon v2.1 estimates of unobserved clonotypes. OLGA was used to compute generation probabilities for all TCRbeta clonotypes that the gDNA method yielded from four donors. TCRdb provides this immuneACCESS table in a form limited to in-frame rearrangements. Some clones are lacking; in checked studies, under half of them reflect an unresolved V gene, and why the rest are absent is not known. Clone size and the V and J calls come from that table; the DNA yielded D and trimming. This sample has about 2,500,000 clones in its table, and approximately 90% of those were observed once. The leading ten clones occupy roughly 0.14% of the sample.

This clonotype originated in a man younger than 30 in good health. Sequencing used naive CD4+ T cells sorted from blood. The cell subset or site label corresponds to: CD45RA+ positively selected. Here the chain combines TRBV6-1 and TRBJ1-5; confidence is insufficient to name the D gene. The nucleotide sequence reads TGTGCCAGCACAGACAATCAGCCCCAGCATTTT. This yields the protein CASTDNQPQHF.